This TCR beta chain was retrieved from a study of identical twins. Study outcomes and limitations: Where out-of-frame alpha sequences were twin-shared, they showed excess low generation probability. Weaker excess twin sharing was seen among beta out-of-frame sequences.

Healthy Caucasians made up all donors. This clonotype appeared many times. Its antigen is as yet unknown. TCRdb recomputed calls from the 5' RACE reads with MiXCR, one row per CDR3 protein. The sample has approximately 550,000 distinct CDR3 sequences; 20% to 25% are singletons. V was clipped by 1 base and J by 4 bases; unmatched bases: 8. Germline V gives CDR1 LGHNA, CDR2 YNFKEQ. The CDR3 has 16 amino acids. These same data were also listed under a study on yellow fever vaccine responses in identical twins.

V is TRBV4-2 and J is TRBJ1-1; 8 positions match TRBD1. The sequenced material came from CD4+ T cells sorted from blood. This receptor was obtained from a woman between 18 and 29 years old in good health. CDR3 sequence: CASSQVGGTGATEAFF. The DNA for the CDR3 is TGTGCCAGCAGCCAAGTTGGGGGGACAGGAGCCACTGAAGCTTTCTTT.